This TCR beta chain is from a study of cytomegalovirus exposure and HLA in healthy donors. Researchers ran the PCR with 60 Vbeta and 13 Jbeta primers. Profiled with immunoSEQ multiplex PCR; TCRdb holds only in-frame clones, not every one. The table has under 200,000 clones, over 65% seen once; the top ten hold 1.5% to 2%. This clone showed up just once. Its target is not known. This CDR3 has 17 amino acids. The J segment lost 6 bases and the V segment lost 5 bases, leaving 12 bases of the junction unmatched. The germline V gene has CDR1 SEHNR and CDR2 FQNEAQ (reference sequence). Study results and caveats: As confirmed in vitro, a few CMV-associated chains were specific for CMV antigens.

The receptor's source is a woman aged 30 to 39 in good health and CMV-seronegative. Specimen: PBMCs. V is TRBV7-9 and J is TRBJ2-1; 11 nucleotides line up with TRBD2. CDR3: CASSPRTSGSGGNEQFF. The CDR3 nucleotides are TGTGCCAGCAGCCCCCGGACTAGCGGGTCTGGGGGCAATGAGCAGTTCTTC.